The source of this TCR beta chain is a study of cytomegalovirus exposure and HLA in healthy donors. Per germline, CDR1 LNHNV and CDR2 YYDKDF (reference sequence). The CDR3 runs to 14 residues. V was shortened by 3 bases and J by 5 bases, with 10 bases between the two germline ends. Worth noting for this clone: The antigen remains undetermined.

Findings and caveats of the study: The HLA-A and HLA-B alleles of most subjects were reportedly predicted accurately from TCR beta sequences. Through in vitro validation, three CMV-associated chains were shown to be specific for CMV antigens.

The PCR employed 60 Vbeta primers together with 13 Jbeta primers. Produced via immunoSEQ multiplex PCR; TCRdb's table is partial and in-frame only. The sample includes approximately 240,000 clones, around 76% of them seen just once. Sequenced sample: PBMCs. The genes are TRBV15 and TRBJ1-4; D is unclear. This TCR came from a woman between 35 and 50 years old in good health and CMV-seropositive. CDR3 DNA sequence: TGTGCCACCAGCAGGATCATACAAAATGAAAAACTGTTTTTT. It specifies CATSRIIQNEKLFF. The full variable domain, rest sourced from reference TRBV15 and TRBJ1-4, is DAMVIQNPRYQVTQFGKPVTLSCSQTLNHNVMYWYQQKSSQAPKLLFHYYDKDFNNEADTPDNFQSRRPNTSFCFLDIRSPGLGDTAMYLCATSRIIQNEKLFFGSGTQLSVL.